What follows are 6 T cell receptor beta chains derived from one specimen sequenced in a study of cytotoxic CD8 clonotypes in ibrutinib-treated CLL. Using immunoSEQ multiplex PCR, the repertoire was profiled, and TCRdb retains in-frame clones only, with some absent. Of some 120,000 clones detected, under 90% appear once; the ten largest clones hold about 3.3%. The sequencing used PBMCs, collected after 24 months of ibrutinib treatment. The receptors originated from a human donor with chronic lymphocytic leukemia.

Relative to its sample, this clone is medium-sized. The rearrangement links TRBV4-2 to TRBJ1-2; no clear D. V gave up 4 bases and J gave up 8 bases, with 20 bases separating them. This CDR3 is 15 amino acids long. Germline CDR1 is LGHNA and CDR2 is YNFKEQ. CDR3 residues: CASSLSSGWVYGYTF. The CDR3 region has the DNA TGTGCCAGCAGCCTGTCGTCAGGCTGGGTCTACGGCTACACCTTC.

This chain links TRBV6-1 with TRBJ2-3; D might be TRBD2 (7 bases). CDR1 is MNHNS and CDR2 is SASEGT in the germline V gene. The CDR3 sequence is 15 residues long. V dropped 3 bases and J dropped 4 bases, with 14 bases sitting between them. CDR3 DNA: TGTGCCAGCAGTGATTGGGGGGGCGAGGCAGATACGCAGTATTTT. The encoded protein is CASSDWGGEADTQYF.

The CDR3 sequence: CASSLSAVPKEGYTF. The CDR3 bases are TGTGCCAGCAGCTTGTCGGCAGTTCCCAAAGAGGGCTACACCTTC. The chain joins TRBV4-2 to TRBJ1-2; D not certain. Germline assignment: CDR1 LGHNA and CDR2 YNFKEQ. V gave up 5 bases and J gave up 8 bases, with 21 bases separating them. This CDR3 is 15 amino acids long.

The chain links TRBV9 to TRBJ2-1, with TRBD2 identical over 12 bases. Per the germline V gene, CDR1 is SGDLS and CDR2 is YYNGEE. This CDR3 is built from 16 residues. V was pared by 3 bases and J by 4 bases, with 5 bases of the junction left unmatched. The CDR3 loop is CASSGRLAGVYNEQFF. The CDR3, as DNA: TGTGCCAGCAGCGGCCGACTAGCGGGGGTTTACAATGAGCAGTTCTTC.

Only a few counts were recorded for this clone. This chain connects TRBV15 to TRBJ2-7; D perhaps matches TRBD1 (6 bases). Trimming pared 3 bases from V and 11 bases from J, leaving 17 bases between. The CDR3 is 13 amino acids. The germline CDR1 and CDR2 sequences are LNHNV and YYDKDF (reference sequence). This chain's CDR3 is CATSSLQKDREYF. CDR3 in DNA: TGTGCCACCAGCAGTCTCCAAAAGGACAGAGAGTACTTC.

This clone occurred once. V gene TRBV5-1 combines with J gene TRBJ2-3; TRBD2 agrees at 11 bases. Germline V gene data show CDR1 as SGHRS and CDR2 as YFSETQ. V trimming: 4 bases; J trimming: 2 bases; junction bases outside the gene matches: 6. The length of the CDR3 is 16 residues. The CDR3 coding sequence is TGCGCCAGCAGCCCCCGACTAGCGGGGCACACAGATACGCAGTATTTT. It translates to CASSPRLAGHTDTQYF.